This entry describes one TCR beta chain. This CDR3 has 15 amino acids. Deletions cut 0 bases from V and 4 bases from J, with 11 bases between. Per germline, CDR1 SGHRS and CDR2 YFSETQ. Assay used: immunoSEQ multiplex PCR; TCRdb lists only in-frame clones, some missing. The sample yields 540,000 or so clones, more than 75% seen once. The data stem from a study of shared T cell receptors in the human thymus. Another study also made use of these data, one on human thymus T cells. That paper states: Infants served as donors; they were healthy and Finnish and were having corrective surgery for congenital heart defects. Obtained as resections during corrective heart surgery, the thymus tissue was then studied. Highly overlapping thymic repertoires in unrelated individuals were reported by related research.

V usage is TRBV5-1 and J usage is TRBJ2-1; D might be TRBD2 (6 bases). Sequencing input: thymocytes. The clonotype was recovered from a boy younger than two with a congenital heart defect. CDR3 nucleotide sequence: TGCGCCAGCAGCTTGGAAAGGGACTTATACAATGAGCAGTTCTTC. It codes for CASSLERDLYNEQFF.